These T cell receptor beta chains were read from a single sample in a study of graft-versus-host responses after intestinal transplantation. Sequenced by immunoSEQ multiplex PCR; TCRdb stores in-frame clones only, minus some. The sample lists fewer than 120,000 clones, around 95% seen once, with around 0.49% in the top ten. No antigen has been assigned to these receptors. The input for sequencing was unstimulated CD8+ T cells sorted from spleen or lymph node cells, taken before intestinal transplant. These receptors were taken from a human donor who received an intestinal transplant. The CDR3 runs from the conserved cysteine through the conserved F or W. D genes are given only for firm matches.

v_call: TRBV30
d_call: .
cdr3_aa: CAWSVETGPFDTQYF

v_call: TRBV19
d_call: TRBD1
cdr3_aa: CASRQGNFYNEQFF

v_call: TRBV11-2
d_call: .
cdr3_aa: CASSLGRGLGNTIYF

v_call: TRBV14
d_call: TRBD2
cdr3_aa: CASSPGWRAGGIYEQYF

v_call: TRBV2
d_call: .
cdr3_aa: CASSPFRYEQYF

v_call: TRBV28
d_call: .
cdr3_aa: CASSPHYEQYF

v_call: TRBV2
d_call: .
cdr3_aa: CASGERYSTDTQYF

v_call: TRBV29-1
d_call: .
cdr3_aa: CSVEDPPNYGYTF

v_call: TRBV7-9
d_call: .
cdr3_aa: CASSFTRGRETQYF

v_call: TRBV7-9
d_call: .
cdr3_aa: CASSSRPDTQYF

v_call: TRBV28
d_call: TRBD2
cdr3_aa: CASSSETGGWDTQYF

v_call: TRBV6-5
d_call: .
cdr3_aa: CASSARATSYEQYF

v_call: TRBV6-1
d_call: .
cdr3_aa: CASSRESGNTIYF

v_call: TRBV5-8
d_call: .
cdr3_aa: CASSLLIPGIAEAFF

v_call: TRBV6-5
d_call: .
cdr3_aa: CASSYRATIYEQYF

v_call: TRBV14
d_call: TRBD2
cdr3_aa: CASSPLAGVNEQFF